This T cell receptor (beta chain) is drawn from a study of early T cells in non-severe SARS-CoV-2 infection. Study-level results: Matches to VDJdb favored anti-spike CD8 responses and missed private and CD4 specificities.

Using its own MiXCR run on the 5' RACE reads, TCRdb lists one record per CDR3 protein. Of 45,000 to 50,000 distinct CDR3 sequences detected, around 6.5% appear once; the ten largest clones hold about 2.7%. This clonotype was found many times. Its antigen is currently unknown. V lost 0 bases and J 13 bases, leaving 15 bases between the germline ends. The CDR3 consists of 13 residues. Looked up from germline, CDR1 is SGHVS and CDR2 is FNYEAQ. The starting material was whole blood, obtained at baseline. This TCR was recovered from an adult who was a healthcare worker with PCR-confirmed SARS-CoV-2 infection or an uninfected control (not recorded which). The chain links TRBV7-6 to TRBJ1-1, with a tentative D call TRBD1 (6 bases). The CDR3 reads CASSLALGGADFF. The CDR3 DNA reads TGTGCCAGCAGCTTAGCGTTGGGGGGCGCGGATTTCTTT.